This T cell receptor beta chain stems from a study of PD-L1 blockade in urothelial cancer. Overall study context: About 90% of the roughly 29 patients were men with bladder-origin urothelial cancer. Each blood sample yielded a median of 141,255 T cells.

The table came from immunoSEQ multiplex PCR; TCRdb's copy has only in-frame clones and leaves some out. Among under 40,000 clones listed, more than 80% were seen once. The CDR3 loop spans 15 amino acids. Trimming removed 1 base at V and 10 bases at J, with 17 bases between. Per germline, CDR1 SGHTA and CDR2 FQGNSA. The V call is TRBV7-2, the J call TRBJ2-1; perhaps TRBD2 as D (5 bases). The receptor was isolated from a man in his 70s with urothelial cancer. The source material was PBMCs, sampled around atezolizumab (anti-PD-L1) treatment. The CDR3 region has the DNA TGTGCCAGCAGCTTAGTCTGGTCCCCCGGAGGCGAGCAGTTCTTC. It codes for CASSLVWSPGGEQFF. The variable domain in full, with the rest retrieved from reference TRBV7-2 and TRBJ2-1, is GAGVSQSPSNKVTEKGKDVELRCDPISGHTALYWYRQSLGQGLEFLIYFQGNSAPDKSGLPSDRFSAERTGGSVSTLTIQRTQQEDSAVYLCASSLVWSPGGEQFFGPGTRLTVL.